These 25 T cell receptor beta chains originate from one sample sequenced in a study of blood T cell repertoires in COVID-19 (dated by TCRdb to the early 2020s). Libraries were constructed by the immunoSEQ multiplex PCR assay. This is the immuneACCESS table as TCRdb keeps it, with only in-frame sequences that have V and J called. A part of the clones is gone; compared with another copy, unresolved V genes explain less than half, and the rest is unexplained. Recorded for this sample are more than 250,000 clones; approximately 83% of them occurred a single time. 2.2% of the sample rests with the top ten. Sequenced sample: PBMCs or T cells enriched from blood (not recorded which). These receptors were collected from a man aged 25 to 40 who had recovered from COVID-19.

This clone is a singleton in its sample. The V call is TRBV19, the J call TRBJ1-6; the match to TRBD1 covers 7 bases. V was clipped by 5 bases and J by 0 bases; unmatched bases: 7. The CDR3 has 17 amino acids. The germline V gene has CDR1 LNHDA and CDR2 SQIVND (reference sequence). The CDR3 protein is CASSLRQGSSYNSPLHF. DNA for the CDR3: TGTGCCAGTAGTTTACGACAGGGAAGCTCCTATAATTCACCCCTCCACTTT.

The V call is TRBV5-4, the J call TRBJ2-1; 7 positions match TRBD2. The CDR3 sequence is 15 residues long. V was pared by 3 bases and J by 0 bases, with 3 bases of the junction left unmatched. CDR1 and CDR2 (germline): SGHNT, YYREEE (reference sequence). The CDR3: CASSSGGVSYNEQFF. The CDR3 DNA reads TGTGCCAGCAGCTCTGGGGGGGTCTCCTACAATGAGCAGTTCTTC.

The chain combines TRBV27 with TRBJ2-5, with 11 bases matching TRBD1. V trimming: 6 bases; J trimming: 3 bases; junction bases outside the gene matches: 6. Germline V lookup: CDR1 MNHEY, CDR2 SMNVEV (reference sequence). The CDR3 covers 15 residues. CDR3 residues: CASRAGQGVKETQYF. The DNA for the CDR3 is TGTGCCAGCAGAGCGGGACAGGGGGTAAAAGAGACCCAGTACTTC.

This chain connects TRBV15 to TRBJ1-5; 7 nucleotides match TRBD1. Germline CDR1 LNHNV, CDR2 YYDKDF (reference sequence). This CDR3 region has 16 residues. The ends lost 3 bases at V and 1 base at J; junction bases unmatched: 6. CDR3: CATSSRDRLSNQPQHF. In DNA form, the CDR3 reads TGTGCCACCAGCAGCCGGGACAGACTAAGCAATCAGCCCCAGCATTTT.

The gene calls are TRBV4-1 and TRBJ1-2, with a weak D call TRBD1 (5 bases). Trimming pared 0 bases from V and 8 bases from J, leaving 25 bases between. Germline values: CDR1 MGHRA, CDR2 YSYEKL. The CDR3 is 18 residues long. The CDR3 reads CASSQEGRFQGPPEGYTF. DNA for the CDR3: TGCGCCAGCAGCCAAGAAGGTCGTTTCCAGGGCCCCCCGGAGGGCTACACCTTC.

This clone was picked up one time. The V and J genes are TRBV5-5 and TRBJ2-5; tentative D call: TRBD1 (6 bases). Germline values: CDR1 SGHKS, CDR2 YYEKEE (reference sequence). The CDR3 is 16 residues long. Trimming stripped 1 base from V and 4 bases from J, with 17 bases between. The CDR3 reads CASSLIVGALGETQYF. CDR3 DNA: TGTGCCAGCAGCTTGATTGTGGGGGCTCTAGGAGAGACCCAGTACTTC.

V is TRBV18 and J is TRBJ2-2, with 7 bases that match TRBD1. The CDR3 has 16 amino acids. Trimming took 3 bases from V and 6 from J; bases not matched to a gene: 10. Looked up from germline, CDR1 is KGHSH and CDR2 is LQKENI. CDR3 region: CASSPWDSRGPGELFF. For the CDR3, the DNA is TGTGCCAGCTCACCCTGGGACAGTCGTGGCCCCGGGGAGCTGTTTTTT.

V and J are TRBV5-4 and TRBJ2-7, with TRBD1 matching 10 bases. J was trimmed by 6 bases and V by 4 bases; bases with no gene match: 10. The CDR3 has 15 residues. Germline loops: CDR1 SGHNT, CDR2 YYREEE (reference sequence). The CDR3 coding sequence is TGTGCCAGCAGCACAGACAGGGGGCCGCTGGGCGAGCAGTACTTC. This encodes CASSTDRGPLGEQYF.

The V call is TRBV20-1, the J call TRBJ2-1; no reliable D call. The CDR3 extends over 11 amino acids. Between the trimmed V and J ends, which lost 2 bases and 8 bases, there was a span of 7 bases. Germline V gene lookup returns CDR1 DFQATT and CDR2 SNEGSKA (reference sequence). In DNA form, the CDR3 reads TGCAGTGCTAGAAAATCGGATGAGCAGTTCTTC. It yields the protein CSARKSDEQFF.

Worth noting for this clone: This specimen includes other DNA sequences encoding the same CDR3. The chain has TRBV9 and TRBJ2-3, with 7 bases matching TRBD2. Germline assignment: CDR1 SGDLS and CDR2 YYNGEE. J lost 3 bases, V lost 3 bases, and 7 bases had no gene match. This CDR3 region has 15 residues. The CDR3 nucleotides read TGTGCCAGCAGCGCCTTGACTAGCTCGACAGATACGCAGTATTTT. Translated: CASSALTSSTDTQYF.

The chain recombines TRBV3-1 (or the pseudogene TRBV3-2) with TRBJ2-5; weak D call: TRBD1 (6 bases). The V and J ends lost 10 bases and 5 bases respectively, with 14 bases between them. This CDR3 is built from 12 residues. CDR1 is LGHDT, CDR2 YNNKEL, per germline (reference sequence). The CDR3 nucleotides read TGTGCCATCACAGGGTCGGGGGAGACCCAGTACTTC. It specifies CAITGSGETQYF.

The rearrangement links TRBV7-9 to TRBJ1-2; 7 positions agree with TRBD1. This CDR3 has 16 amino acids. With V trimmed by 6 bases and J by 5 bases, 15 bases remained unmatched. The V gene's germline CDR1 is SEHNR and CDR2 FQNEAQ (reference sequence). This CDR3 reads CASSLGAGTVTYGYTF. As DNA, the CDR3 is TGTGCCAGCAGTCTTGGGGCAGGGACAGTCACATATGGCTACACCTTC.

As for this clone: Other DNA sequences in the same sample also yield this CDR3. The V call is TRBV5-4, the J call TRBJ1-1; no firm D call. Deletions cut 0 bases from V and 1 base from J, with 4 bases between. Germline V lookup: CDR1 SGHNT, CDR2 YYREEE (reference sequence). The CDR3 is 13 amino acids. In nucleotides, the CDR3 is TGTGCCAGCAGCTTGGACAGGAACACTGAAGCTTTCTTT. The encoded protein is CASSLDRNTEAFF.

The chain uses TRBV21-1 and TRBJ1-1; no DNA check was done on the table's D call, TRBD1. TRBV21-1 constitutes a pseudogene. CDR3 size: 16 residues. CDR3 bases: TGTGCCAGCAGCAATACCGGCAGGGGCCCCAACACTGAAGCTTTCTTT. Residues: CASSNTGRGPNTEAFF.

The V and J genes are TRBV5-1 and TRBJ1-4, with D perhaps TRBD1 (6 bases). Trimming pared 4 bases from V and 8 bases from J, leaving 12 bases between. CDR1 SGHRS and CDR2 YFSETQ come from the germline V gene. CDR3 length equals 13 residues. For the CDR3, the DNA is TGCGCCAGCAGCCTCGAAACAGGGGAAAAACTGTTTTTT. It yields the protein CASSLETGEKLFF.

The chain combines TRBV5-5 with TRBJ1-6, with 8 bases identical to TRBD1. Germline V CDR1 and CDR2: SGHKS, YYEKEE (reference sequence). The V and J ends lost 5 bases and 8 bases, in that order; junction bases with no gene match: 15. This CDR3 is built from 17 residues. The CDR3 sequence is CASSFSPTGVSDSPLHF. The DNA for the CDR3 is TGTGCCAGCAGTTTTTCTCCGACAGGGGTTTCGGATTCACCCCTCCACTTT. The whole variable domain, filled in from reference TRBV5-5 and TRBJ1-6, reads DAGVTQSPTHLIKTRGQQVTLRCSPISGHKSVSWYQQVLGQGPQFIFQYYEKEERGRGNFPDRFSARQFPNYSSELNVNALLLGDSALYLCASSFSPTGVSDSPLHFGNGTRLTVT.

This clone was seen a handful of times. The rearrangement uses TRBV12-3 or TRBV12-4 and TRBJ2-2, with a weak D call TRBD2 (5 bases). The length of the CDR3 is 13 residues. V was cut by 3 bases and J by 3 bases, with 5 bases left in between. The CDR3 loop reads CASSLRDTGELFF. The DNA of the CDR3 is TGTGCCAGCAGTTTGAGGGACACCGGGGAGCTGTTTTTT.

Only one count was recorded for this clone. The chain is built from TRBV5-5 and TRBJ2-2; a possible D gene is TRBD2 (5 bases). Germline V gene data show CDR1 as SGHKS and CDR2 as YYEKEE (reference sequence). V lost 0 bases and J 3 bases, leaving 6 bases between the germline ends. The CDR3 spans 14 residues. The CDR3 region has the DNA TGTGCCAGCAGCTTGGGGGGAGACACCGGGGAGCTGTTTTTT. Its translation is CASSLGGDTGELFF.

The chain links TRBV12-3 or TRBV12-4 to TRBJ2-7; 7 bases are shared with TRBD1. The ends lost 5 bases at V and 4 bases at J; junction bases unmatched: 5. This CDR3 has 13 amino acids. The DNA for the CDR3 is TGTGCCAGCAGTAAGGGACAGAGATACGAGCAGTACTTC. Its protein is CASSKGQRYEQYF.

About this clone: This sample also contains other DNA sequences that code for the same CDR3. This chain uses TRBV5-6 with TRBJ1-2, with no clear D. This CDR3 comprises 12 residues. Trimming shortened V by 4 bases and J by 3 bases, and 7 bases separated the two germline ends. The germline V gene encodes CDR1 SGHDT and CDR2 YYEEEE. CDR3 protein: CASSPGDYGYTF. The CDR3 nucleotides read TGTGCCAGCAGCCCCGGTGACTATGGCTACACCTTC.

This chain links TRBV7-3 with TRBJ2-1; D remains unclear. This CDR3 is built from 15 residues. Germline CDR1 reads SGHTA; CDR2 reads FQGTGA. The ends were cut back, 5 bases at V and 0 bases at J, with 11 bases in the middle. The DNA for the CDR3 is TGTGCCAGCAGCCCGATGAGTCTCTCCTACAATGAGCAGTTCTTC. It specifies CASSPMSLSYNEQFF.

The gene calls are TRBV9 and TRBJ2-1; TRBD1 might be the D (5 bases). CDR1 is SGDLS, CDR2 YYNGEE, per germline. There are 17 residues in the CDR3. The V end was cut by 0 bases, the J end by 3 bases, with 16 bases between. CDR3 DNA: TGTGCCAGCAGCGTAGGCGAGAAGGGGTATGTCTACAATGAGCAGTTCTTC. It translates to CASSVGEKGYVYNEQFF.

This clone was seen just once. The chain employs TRBV5-6 and TRBJ1-2; D gene ambiguous. Germline V gene sequence: CDR1 SGHDT, CDR2 YYEEEE. The V and J ends lost 0 bases and 2 bases respectively, with 8 bases between them. The length of the CDR3 is 14 residues. This chain's CDR3 is CASSLVGQNYGYTF. The CDR3 DNA reads as TGTGCCAGCAGCTTGGTTGGGCAGAACTATGGCTACACCTTC.

This chain links TRBV6-5 with TRBJ2-7; 7 bases are shared with TRBD1. Germline V lookup: CDR1 MNHEY, CDR2 SVGAGI. The V and J ends lost 4 bases and 0 bases, in that order; junction bases with no gene match: 3. The CDR3 is 14 residues long. The DNA of the CDR3 is TGTGCCAGCAGTTCAGGACAGGTCTCCTACGAGCAGTACTTC. Residues: CASSSGQVSYEQYF.

The table lists this clone with a count of one. The gene calls are TRBV19 and TRBJ1-3; D gene unclear. This CDR3 has 14 residues. Per the germline V gene, CDR1 is LNHDA and CDR2 is SQIVND (reference sequence). Trimming shortened V by 6 bases and J by 0 bases, and 9 bases separated the two germline ends. In nucleotides, the CDR3 is TGTGCCAGTAGGGCGGATCTCTCTGGAAACACCATATATTTT. It codes for CASRADLSGNTIYF.